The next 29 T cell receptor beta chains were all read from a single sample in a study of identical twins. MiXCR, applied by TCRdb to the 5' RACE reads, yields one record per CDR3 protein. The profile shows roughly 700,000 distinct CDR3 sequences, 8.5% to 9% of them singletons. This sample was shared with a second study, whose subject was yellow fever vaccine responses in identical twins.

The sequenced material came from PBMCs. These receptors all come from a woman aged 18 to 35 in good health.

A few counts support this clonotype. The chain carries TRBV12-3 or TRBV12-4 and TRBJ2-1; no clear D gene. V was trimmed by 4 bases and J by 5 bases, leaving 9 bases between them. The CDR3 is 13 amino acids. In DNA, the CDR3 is TGTGCCAGCAGTTGGGCTTGGGACAATGAGCAGTTCTTC. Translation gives CASSWAWDNEQFF.

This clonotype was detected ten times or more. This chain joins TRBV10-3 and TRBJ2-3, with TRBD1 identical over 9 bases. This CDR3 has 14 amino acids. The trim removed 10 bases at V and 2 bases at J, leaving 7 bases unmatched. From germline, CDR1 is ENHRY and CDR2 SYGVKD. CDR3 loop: CATCKQGATDTQYF. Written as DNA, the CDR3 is TGTGCCACCTGTAAACAGGGGGCCACAGATACGCAGTATTTT.

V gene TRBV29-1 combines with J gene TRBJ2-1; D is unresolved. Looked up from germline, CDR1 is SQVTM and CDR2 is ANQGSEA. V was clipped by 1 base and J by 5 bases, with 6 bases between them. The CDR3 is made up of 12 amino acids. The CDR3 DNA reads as TGCAGCGTTGAAGGTCTAGACAATGAGCAGTTCTTC. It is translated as CSVEGLDNEQFF.

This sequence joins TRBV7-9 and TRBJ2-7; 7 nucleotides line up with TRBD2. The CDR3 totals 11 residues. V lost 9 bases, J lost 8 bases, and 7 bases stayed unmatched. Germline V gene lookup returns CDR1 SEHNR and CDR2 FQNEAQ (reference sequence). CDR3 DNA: TGTGCCAGGACTAGCCGTTTCAAGCAGTACTTC. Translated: CARTSRFKQYF.

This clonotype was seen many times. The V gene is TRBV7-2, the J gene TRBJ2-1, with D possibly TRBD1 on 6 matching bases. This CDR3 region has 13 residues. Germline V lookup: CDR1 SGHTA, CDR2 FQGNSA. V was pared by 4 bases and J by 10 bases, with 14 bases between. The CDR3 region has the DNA TGTGCCAGCAGCTCTCAGGGGAGCGGAGAGCAGTTCTTC. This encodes CASSSQGSGEQFF.

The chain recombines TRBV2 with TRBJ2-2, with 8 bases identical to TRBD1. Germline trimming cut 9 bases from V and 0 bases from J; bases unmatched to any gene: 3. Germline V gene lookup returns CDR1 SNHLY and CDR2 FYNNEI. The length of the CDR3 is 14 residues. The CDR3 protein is CARSGGANTGELFF. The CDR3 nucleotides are TGTGCCAGGTCAGGGGGCGCGAACACCGGGGAGCTGTTTTTT.

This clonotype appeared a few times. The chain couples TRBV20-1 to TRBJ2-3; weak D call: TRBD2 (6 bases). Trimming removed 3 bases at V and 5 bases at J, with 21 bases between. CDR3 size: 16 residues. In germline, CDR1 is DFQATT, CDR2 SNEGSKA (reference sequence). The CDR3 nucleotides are TGCAGTGCTAGTGGCTCTCGGGAGACGGCCGTAGATACGCAGTATTTT. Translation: CSASGSRETAVDTQYF.

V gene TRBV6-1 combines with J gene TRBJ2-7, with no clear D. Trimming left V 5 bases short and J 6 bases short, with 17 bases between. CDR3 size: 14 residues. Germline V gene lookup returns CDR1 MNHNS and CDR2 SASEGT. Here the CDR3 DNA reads TGTGCCAGCAGTCTGAGAACGGTGGGTTCCGAGCAGTACTTC. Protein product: CASSLRTVGSEQYF.

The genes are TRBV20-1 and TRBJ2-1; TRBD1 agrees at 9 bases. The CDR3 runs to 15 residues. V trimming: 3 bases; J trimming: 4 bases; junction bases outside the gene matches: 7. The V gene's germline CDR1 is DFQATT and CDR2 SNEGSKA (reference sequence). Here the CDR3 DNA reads TGCAGTGCTAGGGCCCCCGGGACAGGGTACAATGAGCAGTTCTTC. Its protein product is CSARAPGTGYNEQFF.

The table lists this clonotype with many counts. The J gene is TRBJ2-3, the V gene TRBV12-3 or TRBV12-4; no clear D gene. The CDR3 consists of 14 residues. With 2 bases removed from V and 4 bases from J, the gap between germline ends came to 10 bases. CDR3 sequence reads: CASSLNPGPDTQYF. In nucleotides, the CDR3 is TGTGCCAGCAGTTTAAACCCTGGGCCAGATACGCAGTATTTT.

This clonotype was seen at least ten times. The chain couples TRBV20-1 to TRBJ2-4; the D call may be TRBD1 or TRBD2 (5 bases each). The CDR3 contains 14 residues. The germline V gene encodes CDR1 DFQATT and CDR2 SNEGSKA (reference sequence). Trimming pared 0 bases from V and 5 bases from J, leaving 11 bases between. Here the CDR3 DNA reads TGCAGTGCTAGAGATGTAAGAGGGGAAAACATTCAGTACTTC. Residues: CSARDVRGENIQYF.

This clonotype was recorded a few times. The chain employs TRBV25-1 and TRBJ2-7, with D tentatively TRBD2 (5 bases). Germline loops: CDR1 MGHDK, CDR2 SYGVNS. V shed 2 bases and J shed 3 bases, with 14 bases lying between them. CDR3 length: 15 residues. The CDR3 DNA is TGTGCCAGCAGTGAACTGCGGGTAGATGGCTACGAGCAGTACTTC. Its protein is CASSELRVDGYEQYF.

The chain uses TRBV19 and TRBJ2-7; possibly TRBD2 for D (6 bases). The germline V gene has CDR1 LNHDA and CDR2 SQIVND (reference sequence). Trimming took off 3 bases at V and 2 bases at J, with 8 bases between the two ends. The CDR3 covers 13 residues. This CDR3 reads CASSMREAYEQYF. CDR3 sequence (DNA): TGTGCCAGTAGTATGCGGGAAGCCTACGAGCAGTACTTC.

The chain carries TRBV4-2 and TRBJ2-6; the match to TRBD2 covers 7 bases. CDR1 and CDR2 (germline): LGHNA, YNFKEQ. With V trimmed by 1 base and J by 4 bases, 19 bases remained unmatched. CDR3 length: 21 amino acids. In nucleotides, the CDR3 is TGTGCCAGCAGCCAAGGGAGCTCGACCAGGGACTATGCTAGCGGGGCCAACGTCCTGACTTTC. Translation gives CASSQGSSTRDYASGANVLTF.

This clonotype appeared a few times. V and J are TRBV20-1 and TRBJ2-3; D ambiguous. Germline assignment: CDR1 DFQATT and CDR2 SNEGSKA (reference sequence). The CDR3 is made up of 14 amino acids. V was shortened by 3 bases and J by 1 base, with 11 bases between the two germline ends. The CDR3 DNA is TGCAGTGCTAGTCCATACATTGGCACAGATACGCAGTATTTT. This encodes CSASPYIGTDTQYF.

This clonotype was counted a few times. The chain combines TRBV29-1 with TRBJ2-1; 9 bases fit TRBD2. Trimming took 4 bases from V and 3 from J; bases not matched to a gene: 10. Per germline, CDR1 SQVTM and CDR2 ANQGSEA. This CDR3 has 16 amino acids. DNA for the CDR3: TGCAGCGTTGGGCTTGTTAGCGGGGGTTACTACAATGAGCAGTTCTTC. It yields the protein CSVGLVSGGYYNEQFF.

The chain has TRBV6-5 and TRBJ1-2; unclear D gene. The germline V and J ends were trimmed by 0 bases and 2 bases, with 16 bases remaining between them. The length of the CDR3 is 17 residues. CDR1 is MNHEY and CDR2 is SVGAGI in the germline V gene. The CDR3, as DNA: TGTGCCAGCAGTTACTCCCCAGGAAGGGCGAGGAACTATGGCTACACCTTC. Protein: CASSYSPGRARNYGYTF.

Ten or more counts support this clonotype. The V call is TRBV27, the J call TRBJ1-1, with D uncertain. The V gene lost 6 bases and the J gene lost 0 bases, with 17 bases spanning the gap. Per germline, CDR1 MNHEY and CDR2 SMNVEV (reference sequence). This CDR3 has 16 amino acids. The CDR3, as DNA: TGTGCCAGCAGGATAGTACCCGGGCAGATGAACACTGAAGCTTTCTTT. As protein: CASRIVPGQMNTEAFF.

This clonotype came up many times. The CDR3 protein is CASSVWTGGAGGQPQHF. The DNA of the CDR3 is TGTGCCAGCAGTGTGTGGACAGGGGGCGCGGGAGGGCAGCCCCAGCATTTT. The rearrangement joins TRBV12-3 or TRBV12-4 to TRBJ1-5; 11 bases fit TRBD1. The CDR3 runs to 17 residues. V shed 5 bases, J shed 7 bases, and the junction held 13 bases outside the gene matches.

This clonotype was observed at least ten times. In DNA, the CDR3 is TGTGCCAGCAGTCGTACCGGGACAGCTCAGCCCCAGCATTTT. This encodes CASSRTGTAQPQHF. The chain links TRBV27 to TRBJ1-5, with 7 bases lining up with TRBD1. The J segment lost 6 bases and the V segment lost 5 bases, leaving 7 bases of the junction unmatched. The CDR3 length is 14 residues. Germline CDR1 MNHEY, CDR2 SMNVEV (reference sequence).

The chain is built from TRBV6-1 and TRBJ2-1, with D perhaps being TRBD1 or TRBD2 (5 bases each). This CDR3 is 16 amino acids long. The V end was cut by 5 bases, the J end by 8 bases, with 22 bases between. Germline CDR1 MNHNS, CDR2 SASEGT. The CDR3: CASSTTPGPRGDEQFF. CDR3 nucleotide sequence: TGTGCCAGCAGTACGACCCCGGGACCAAGAGGGGATGAGCAGTTCTTC.

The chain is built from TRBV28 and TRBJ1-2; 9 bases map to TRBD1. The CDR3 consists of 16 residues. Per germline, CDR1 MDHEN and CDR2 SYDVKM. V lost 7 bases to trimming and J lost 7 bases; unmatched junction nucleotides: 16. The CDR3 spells CASTIRDRAPSGGYTF. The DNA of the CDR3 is TGTGCCAGCACCATCCGGGACAGGGCGCCGAGTGGTGGCTACACCTTC.

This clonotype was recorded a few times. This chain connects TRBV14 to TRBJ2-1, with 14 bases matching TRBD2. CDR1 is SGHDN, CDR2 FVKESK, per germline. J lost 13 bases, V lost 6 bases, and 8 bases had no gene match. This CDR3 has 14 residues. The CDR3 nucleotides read TGTGCCAGCAGTCCCGGACTAGCGGGAGGTTCACAGTTCTTC. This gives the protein CASSPGLAGGSQFF.

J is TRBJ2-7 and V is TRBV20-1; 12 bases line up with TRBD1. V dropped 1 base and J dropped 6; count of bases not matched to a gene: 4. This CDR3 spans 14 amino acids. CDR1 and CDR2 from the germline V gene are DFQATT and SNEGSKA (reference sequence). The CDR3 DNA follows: TGCAGTGCTAGAGCCGGGACAGGGGGCGCCGAGCAGTACTTC. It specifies CSARAGTGGAEQYF.

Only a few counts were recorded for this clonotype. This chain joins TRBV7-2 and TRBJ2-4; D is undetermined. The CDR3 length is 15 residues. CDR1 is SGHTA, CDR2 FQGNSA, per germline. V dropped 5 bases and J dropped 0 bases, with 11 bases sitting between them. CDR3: CASSPPPLAKNIQYF. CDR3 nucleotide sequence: TGTGCCAGCAGCCCCCCTCCTCTAGCCAAAAACATTCAGTACTTC.

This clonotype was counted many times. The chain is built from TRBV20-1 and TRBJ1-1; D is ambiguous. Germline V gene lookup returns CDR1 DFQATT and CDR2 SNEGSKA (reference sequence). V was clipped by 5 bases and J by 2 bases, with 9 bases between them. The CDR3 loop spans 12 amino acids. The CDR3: CSAPLLNTEAFF. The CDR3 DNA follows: TGCAGTGCTCCCCTCCTTAACACTGAAGCTTTCTTT.

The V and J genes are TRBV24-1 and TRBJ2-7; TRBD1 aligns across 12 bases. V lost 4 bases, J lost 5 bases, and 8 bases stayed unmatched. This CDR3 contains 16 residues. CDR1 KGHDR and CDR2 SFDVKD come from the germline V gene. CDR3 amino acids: CATSETSGTGGDEQYF. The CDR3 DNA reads TGTGCCACCAGTGAAACCTCCGGGACAGGGGGCGACGAGCAGTACTTC.

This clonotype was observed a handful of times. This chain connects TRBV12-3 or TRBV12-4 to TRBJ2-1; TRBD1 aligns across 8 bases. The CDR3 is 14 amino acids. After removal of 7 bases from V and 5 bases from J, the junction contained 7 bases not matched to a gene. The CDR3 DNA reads TGTGCCAGCAAAGCGACAGGGGCGCACAATGAGCAGTTCTTC. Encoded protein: CASKATGAHNEQFF.

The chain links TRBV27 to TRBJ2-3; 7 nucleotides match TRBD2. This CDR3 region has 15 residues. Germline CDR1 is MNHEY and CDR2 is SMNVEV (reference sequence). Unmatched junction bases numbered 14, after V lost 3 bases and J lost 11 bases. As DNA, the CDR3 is TGTGCCAGCAGTTTTGATGCGGGAGTGGGTTTCGTGCAGTATTTT. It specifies CASSFDAGVGFVQYF.